The T cell receptor beta chain described here comes from a study of graft-versus-host responses after intestinal transplantation. Looking at the study overall: All recipients were given anti-thymocyte globulin induction, and tacrolimus and steroids were then administered for around three years. Study-wide results and limits: Researchers found GvH clones in recipient marrow, and some showed up first in ileum or blood. Subjects displaying graft-donor T cell macrochimerism possessed elevated graft-versus-host to host-versus-graft clonal ratios inside allografts.

V lost 5 bases to trimming and J lost 5 bases, with 19 bases between them. The CDR3 covers 16 residues. Germline V gene lookup returns CDR1 LNHNV and CDR2 YYDKDF (reference sequence). Profiled with immunoSEQ multiplex PCR; TCRdb holds only in-frame clones, not every one. The sample lists 77,000 or so clones, 92% occurring once. Turning to this clone: The antigen is undetermined.

This receptor was identified in a human patient who received an intestinal transplant, so some T cells may come from the graft donor. Sequencing used PBMCs, obtained 98 days after intestinal transplantation. The genes are TRBV15 and TRBJ1-5; D possibly corresponds to TRBD1 (6 bases). The CDR3 is CATSPQEGGRDQPQHF. As DNA, the CDR3 is TGTGCCACCAGCCCTCAGGAGGGGGGCAGGGATCAGCCCCAGCATTTT.